The T cell receptor beta chain under discussion was sequenced for a study of neurological immune-mediated disorders. The unsorted libraries were generated from a total of 2 million PBMCs, which had been stored in RNAlater at -80 C. Broader study findings: Multiple sclerosis, the disease with the least TCR clonal expansion, fell below healthy controls, whereas HTLV-1-associated myelopathy showed the most.

V was clipped by 7 bases and J by 3 bases, with 16 bases between them. CDR1 is SGHAT and CDR2 is FQNNGV in the germline V gene. This CDR3 region has 15 residues. From 15-18 subjects, over 170 million TCR-beta sequences were obtained in each sequencing run. TCRdb used MiXCR to reprocess the 5' RACE reads, holding one entry per CDR3 protein. The data show around 60,000 distinct CDR3 sequences, with 3% to 4% seen just once and approximately 7.1% held by the top ten. This clonotype has ten or more counts. What it binds is not known. The receptor's source is an older woman with multiple sclerosis. Input material: PBMCs. The gene calls are TRBV11-2 and TRBJ2-1; the D gene is possibly TRBD1 (6 bases). CDR3 DNA: TGTGCCAGCACCCATAGACAGGCGGACTACAATGAGCAGTTCTTC. Its translation is CASTHRQADYNEQFF. The full variable domain, rest sourced from reference TRBV11-2 and TRBJ2-1, is EAGVAQSPRYKIIEKRQSVAFWCNPISGHATLYWYQQILGQGPKLLIQFQNNGVVDDSQLPKDRFSAERLKGVDSTLKIQPAKLEDSAVYLCASTHRQADYNEQFFGPGTRLTVL.